This T cell receptor (beta chain) comes out of a study of identical twins. TCRdb re-called the 5' RACE reads through MiXCR, storing one row per CDR3 protein. The top ten clones hold about 0.27% of a sample with around 1.7 million distinct CDR3 sequences, under 35% of them seen once. This clonotype appeared a few times. Its antigen is undetermined. Trimming took 5 bases from V and 0 from J; bases not matched to a gene: 10. This CDR3 spans 17 amino acids. General study points: Zero-insertion findings could be partly confounded by invariant cells (MAIT and iNKT cells).

The chain couples TRBV12-3 or TRBV12-4 to TRBJ2-7, with 10 bases that match TRBD2. The sample taken for sequencing was cord blood. The sequence was obtained from a newborn girl in good health. The CDR3 DNA follows: TGTGCCAGCAGTCCACCTGCGCCTAGCGGGAGCTCCTACGAGCAGTACTTC. The encoded protein is CASSPPAPSGSSYEQYF.